Shown below are 21 T cell receptor beta chains from a single sample sequenced in a study of blood T cell repertoires in COVID-19. Some clones are missing from TCRdb's copy, which holds only in-frame ones; the method was immunoSEQ multiplex PCR. The sample yields some 460,000 clones, approximately 90% seen once. The sequencing input was peripheral blood. Receptors originate from a woman aged 25 to 39 with acute or convalescent COVID-19.

This clone appeared a single time. This CDR3 reads CASSDGTARLSGANVLTF. CDR3 in DNA: TGTGCCAGCAGTGACGGGACAGCGCGCCTCTCTGGGGCCAACGTCCTGACTTTC. The chain employs TRBV2 and TRBJ2-6; 7 bases are shared with TRBD1. This CDR3 is 18 amino acids long. The V gene end was trimmed by 3 bases and the J gene end by 0 bases; junction bases not matched to a gene: 8. Germline V gene data show CDR1 as SNHLY and CDR2 as FYNNEI.

This clone has a handful of counts. CDR3 bases: TGCGCCAGCAGCCAAGTTCCCTATCAGCCCCAGCATTTT. Protein product: CASSQVPYQPQHF. The rearrangement uses TRBV4-1 and TRBJ1-5; D remains ambiguous. Germline V lookup: CDR1 MGHRA, CDR2 YSYEKL. The CDR3 spans 13 residues. V lost 1 base, J lost 5 bases, and 6 bases lay in between.

This clone was recorded a few times. This chain joins TRBV18 and TRBJ1-1; D might be TRBD1 (5 bases). There are 13 residues in the CDR3. Between the trimmed V and J ends, which lost 2 bases and 5 bases, there was a span of 9 bases. CDR1 and CDR2 from the germline V gene are KGHSH and LQKENI. The CDR3 spells CASSPGGVTEAFF. The CDR3 DNA reads as TGTGCCAGCTCACCAGGAGGGGTAACTGAAGCTTTCTTT.

This clone has only one observation. V and J are TRBV6-6 and TRBJ2-3, with D maybe TRBD2 (5 bases). Trimming shortened V by 0 bases and J by 0 bases, and 10 bases separated the two germline ends. CDR1 is MNHNY and CDR2 is SVGAGI in the germline V gene (reference sequence). CDR3 size: 16 residues. The CDR3 DNA is TGTGCCAGCAGTTACTCTAGGACTCCTAGCACAGATACGCAGTATTTT. Its protein is CASSYSRTPSTDTQYF.

Only one count was recorded for this clone. The CDR3 is CSVEEFMAETQYF. The DNA for the CDR3 is TGCAGCGTTGAAGAATTTATGGCAGAGACCCAGTACTTC. The V and J genes are TRBV29-1 and TRBJ2-5; D is ambiguous. The CDR3 runs 13 residues. Germline V gene data show CDR1 as SQVTM and CDR2 as ANQGSEA. V lost 0 bases and J 4 bases, leaving 9 bases between the germline ends.

The CDR3: CASGLRQGGPQGEQFF. CDR3 DNA: TGTGCTAGTGGTTTAAGACAGGGCGGGCCCCAGGGTGAGCAGTTCTTC. The chain employs TRBV12-5 and TRBJ2-1, with TRBD1 matching 7 bases. Unmatched junction bases numbered 14, after V lost 3 bases and J lost 9 bases. The CDR3 is made up of 16 amino acids. CDR1 and CDR2 (germline): LGHNT, FRNRAP.

The gene calls are TRBV27 and TRBJ1-2; 7 nucleotides match TRBD1. V shed 5 bases, J shed 4 bases, and the junction held 7 bases outside the gene matches. This CDR3 comprises 14 residues. CDR1 and CDR2 (germline): MNHEY, SMNVEV (reference sequence). This CDR3 reads CASSPADRFYGYTF. The CDR3 coding sequence is TGTGCCAGCAGTCCTGCGGACAGGTTCTATGGCTACACCTTC.

The rearrangement links TRBV7-2 to TRBJ2-7; 7 bases agree with TRBD1. The germline gives CDR1 SGHTA, CDR2 FQGNSA. The CDR3 totals 15 residues. The V and J ends lost 10 bases and 3 bases, in that order; junction bases with no gene match: 15. The CDR3 region is CAINVLTGSGYEQYF. The DNA of the CDR3 is TGTGCCATCAACGTTCTGACAGGGTCTGGCTACGAGCAGTACTTC.

The chain carries TRBV20-1 and TRBJ2-7, with D perhaps TRBD1 (5 bases). The germline V gene encodes CDR1 DFQATT and CDR2 SNEGSKA (reference sequence). Trimming pared 3 bases from V and 5 bases from J, leaving 8 bases between. The CDR3 is 11 amino acids. CDR3 bases: TGCAGTGCTAGGACAGTTCACGAGCAGTACTTC. Its protein is CSARTVHEQYF.

The chain is built from TRBV6-5 and TRBJ1-2, with 8 positions matching TRBD1. The CDR3 is 15 amino acids. CDR1 MNHEY and CDR2 SVGAGI come from the germline V gene. The junction had 5 bases not matched to a gene; V was cut back by 2 bases and J by 3 bases. The CDR3 DNA is TGTGCCAGCAGTTACGGGGACAGGCGAGACTATGGCTACACCTTC. This encodes CASSYGDRRDYGYTF.

The chain recombines TRBV15 with TRBJ1-6, with TRBD1 identical over 9 bases. The CDR3 totals 13 residues. Germline V gives CDR1 LNHNV, CDR2 YYDKDF (reference sequence). After removal of 8 bases from V and 8 bases from J, the junction contained 4 bases not matched to a gene. The CDR3 loop is CATGQGWDSPLHF. DNA of the CDR3: TGTGCCACCGGACAGGGGTGGGATTCACCCCTCCACTTT.

The chain links TRBV10-1 to TRBJ2-7; 7 bases are shared with TRBD2. CDR1 and CDR2 from the germline V gene are WNHNN and SYGVQD (reference sequence). The CDR3 consists of 14 residues. Trimming at V came to 3 bases and at J to 0 bases, leaving 2 bases not matched to a gene. The CDR3, as DNA: TGCGCCAGCAGTGACGGCGGGAGCTCCTACGAGCAGTACTTC. It encodes CASSDGGSSYEQYF.

The chain carries TRBV11-2 and TRBJ2-3; 11 nucleotides align to TRBD2. Germline V gene lookup returns CDR1 SGHAT and CDR2 FQNNGV. This CDR3 region has 17 residues. V lost 1 base to trimming and J lost 4 bases; unmatched junction nucleotides: 7. The CDR3 DNA reads TGTGCCAGCAGCTTAGCCGTAGCGGGGGGGCCCGCAGATACGCAGTATTTT. This gives the protein CASSLAVAGGPADTQYF.

This clone was detected only once. This sequence joins TRBV12-3 or TRBV12-4 and TRBJ1-5; D might be TRBD1 (5 bases). Trimming took off 5 bases at V and 4 bases at J, with 6 bases between the two ends. The CDR3 sequence is 12 residues long. The chain's CDR3 is CASSTGNQPQHF. The CDR3, as DNA: TGTGCCAGCAGTACAGGAAATCAGCCCCAGCATTTT.

This rearrangement joins TRBV30 to TRBJ1-5, with a possible D match to TRBD1 (6 bases). The germline CDR1 and CDR2 sequences are GTSNPN and SVGIG (reference sequence). CDR3 length: 13 residues. Trimming took 5 bases from V and 6 from J, leaving 14 bases between them. CDR3 sequence reads: CAWGGGGGQPQHF. The CDR3 DNA sequence: TGTGCCTGGGGCGGGGGCGGGGGTCAGCCCCAGCATTTT.

The rearrangement uses TRBV3-1 (or the pseudogene TRBV3-2) and TRBJ1-1; D is uncertain. V was clipped by 1 base and J by 7 bases, with 4 bases between them. CDR3 length: 11 residues. CDR1 is LGHDT and CDR2 is YNNKEL in the germline V gene (reference sequence). CDR3 coding DNA: TGTGCCAGCAGCCAAGCGAGTGAAGCTTTCTTT. Translated, it gives CASSQASEAFF.

V usage is TRBV7-2 and J usage is TRBJ1-1; D is possibly TRBD1 (6 bases). The CDR3 consists of 14 residues. Germline V lookup: CDR1 SGHTA, CDR2 FQGNSA. V was shortened by 4 bases and J by 5 bases, with 14 bases between the two germline ends. The CDR3: CASSSAGARTEAFF. CDR3 DNA: TGTGCCAGCAGCTCCGCGGGGGCGCGGACTGAAGCTTTCTTT.

The chain combines TRBV4-2 with TRBJ1-2, with D unresolved. Per germline, CDR1 LGHNA and CDR2 YNFKEQ. V lost 4 bases and J lost 3, with 6 bases in between. The CDR3 consists of 12 residues. The CDR3 protein is CASSPGDYGYTF. DNA of the CDR3: TGTGCCAGCAGCCCCGGGGACTATGGCTACACCTTC.

The rearrangement uses TRBV10-1 and TRBJ1-5; perhaps TRBD1 as D (5 bases). The V end lost 0 bases, the J end lost 7 bases, and 13 bases lay between the germline ends. This CDR3 region has 15 residues. From germline, CDR1 is WNHNN and CDR2 SYGVQD (reference sequence). CDR3 nucleotides: TGCGCCAGCAGTGAGTCTACAGGTCGAGAGCAGCCCCAGCATTTT. Translated, it gives CASSESTGREQPQHF.

This clone was recorded once. The chain uses TRBV2 and TRBJ2-1; 7 positions agree with TRBD2. The CDR3 spans 14 residues. Trimming removed 3 bases from V and 6 bases from J; junction bases left unmatched: 5. Germline V gene sequence: CDR1 SNHLY, CDR2 FYNNEI. Written as DNA, the CDR3 is TGTGCCAGCAGTGAGGGGGGGACCCTCAATGAGCAGTTCTTC. Amino acids: CASSEGGTLNEQFF.

The V and J genes are TRBV7-9 and TRBJ1-2; D unclear. The V end was cut by 1 base, the J end by 5 bases, with 5 bases between. CDR1 is SEHNR and CDR2 is FQNEAQ in the germline V gene (reference sequence). CDR3 length: 12 amino acids. CDR3 coding DNA: TGTGCCAGCAGCTTAGGGGCATATGGCTACACCTTC. The encoded protein is CASSLGAYGYTF.